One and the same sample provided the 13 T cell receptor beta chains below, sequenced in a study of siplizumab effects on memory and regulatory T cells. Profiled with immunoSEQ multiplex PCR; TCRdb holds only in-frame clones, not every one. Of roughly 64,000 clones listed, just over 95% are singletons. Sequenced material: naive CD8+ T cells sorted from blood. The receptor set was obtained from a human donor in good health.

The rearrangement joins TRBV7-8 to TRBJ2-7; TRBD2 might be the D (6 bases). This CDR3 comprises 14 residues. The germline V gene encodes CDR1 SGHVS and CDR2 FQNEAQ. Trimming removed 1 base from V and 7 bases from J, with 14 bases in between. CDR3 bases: TGTGCCAGCAGCTTAGACTTACTAGCAGGAGAGCAGTACTTC. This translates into CASSLDLLAGEQYF.

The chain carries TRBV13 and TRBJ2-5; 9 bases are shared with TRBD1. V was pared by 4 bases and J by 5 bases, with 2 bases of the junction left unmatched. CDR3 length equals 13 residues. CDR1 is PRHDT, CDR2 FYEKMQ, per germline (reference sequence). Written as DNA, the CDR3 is TGTGCCAGCAGCTCAGGGACAGGGGAGACCCAGTACTTC. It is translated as CASSSGTGETQYF. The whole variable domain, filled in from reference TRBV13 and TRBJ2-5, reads AAGVIQSPRHLIKEKRETATLKCYPIPRHDTVYWYQQGPGQDPQFLISFYEKMQSDKGSIPDRFSAQQFSDYHSELNMSSLELGDSALYFCASSSGTGETQYFGPGTRLLVL.

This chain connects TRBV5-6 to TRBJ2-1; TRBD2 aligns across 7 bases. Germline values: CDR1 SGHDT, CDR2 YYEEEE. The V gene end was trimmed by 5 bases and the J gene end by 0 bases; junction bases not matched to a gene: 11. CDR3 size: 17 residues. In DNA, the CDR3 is TGTGCCAGCAGTTTGACCCCGAGCGGGGTCTCCTACAATGAGCAGTTCTTC. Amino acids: CASSLTPSGVSYNEQFF.

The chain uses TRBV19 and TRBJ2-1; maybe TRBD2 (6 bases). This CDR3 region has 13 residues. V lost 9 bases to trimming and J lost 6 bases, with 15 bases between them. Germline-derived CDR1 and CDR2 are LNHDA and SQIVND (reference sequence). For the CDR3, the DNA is TGTGCCAGCTCGGGACTTCGAGCCAATGAGCAGTTCTTC. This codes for CASSGLRANEQFF.

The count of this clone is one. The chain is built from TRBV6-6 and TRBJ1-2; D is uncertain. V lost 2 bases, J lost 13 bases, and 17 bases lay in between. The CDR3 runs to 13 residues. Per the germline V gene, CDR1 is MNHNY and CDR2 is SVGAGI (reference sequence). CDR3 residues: CASSYVSDPYFTF. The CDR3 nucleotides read TGTGCCAGCAGTTACGTGTCGGACCCCTATTTCACCTTC.

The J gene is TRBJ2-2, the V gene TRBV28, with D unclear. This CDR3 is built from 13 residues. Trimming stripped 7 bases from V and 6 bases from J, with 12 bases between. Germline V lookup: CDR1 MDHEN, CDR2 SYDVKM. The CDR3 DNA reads TGTGCCAGCAATATTCCTGGGGCCGGGGAGCTGTTTTTT. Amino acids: CASNIPGAGELFF.

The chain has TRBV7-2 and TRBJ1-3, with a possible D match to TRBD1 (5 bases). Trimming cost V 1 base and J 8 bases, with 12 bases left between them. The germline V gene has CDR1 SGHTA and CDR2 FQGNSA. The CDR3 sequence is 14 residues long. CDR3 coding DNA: TGTGCCAGCAGCTTAGGGGGGTTCGTGGACACCATATATTTT. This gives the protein CASSLGGFVDTIYF.

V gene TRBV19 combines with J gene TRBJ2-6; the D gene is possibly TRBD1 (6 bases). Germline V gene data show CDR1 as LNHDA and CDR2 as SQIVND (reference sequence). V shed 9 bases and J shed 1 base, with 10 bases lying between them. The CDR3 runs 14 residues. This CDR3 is CASEQGSGANVLTF. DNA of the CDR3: TGTGCCAGCGAACAGGGATCTGGGGCCAACGTCCTGACTTTC.

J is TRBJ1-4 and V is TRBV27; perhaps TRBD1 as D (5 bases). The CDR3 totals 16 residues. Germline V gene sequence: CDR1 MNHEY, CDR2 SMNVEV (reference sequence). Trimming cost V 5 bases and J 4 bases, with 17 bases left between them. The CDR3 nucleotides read TGTGCCAGCAGTCCCCTTGGGGGGGGACTTAATGAAAAACTGTTTTTT. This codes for CASSPLGGGLNEKLFF.

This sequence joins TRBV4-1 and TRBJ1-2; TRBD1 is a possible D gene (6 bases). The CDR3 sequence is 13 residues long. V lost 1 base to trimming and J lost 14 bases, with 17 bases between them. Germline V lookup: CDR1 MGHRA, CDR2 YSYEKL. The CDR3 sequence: CASSQAGGDPGTF. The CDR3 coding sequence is TGCGCCAGCAGCCAAGCGGGGGGCGATCCGGGGACCTTC.

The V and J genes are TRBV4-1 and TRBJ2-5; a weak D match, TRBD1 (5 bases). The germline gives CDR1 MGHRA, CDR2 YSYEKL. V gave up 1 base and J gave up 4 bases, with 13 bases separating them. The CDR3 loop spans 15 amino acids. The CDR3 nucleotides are TGCGCCAGCAGCCAAGCCCAGGGAAGCCGAGAGACCCAGTACTTC. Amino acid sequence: CASSQAQGSRETQYF.

The CDR3 coding sequence is TGTGCCAGCAGCGCAGACGGAGACAATGAGCAGTTCTTC. Protein sequence: CASSADGDNEQFF. This chain uses TRBV7-9 with TRBJ2-1; D is undetermined. The CDR3 consists of 13 residues. Trimming left V 5 bases short and J 5 bases short, with 10 bases between. The germline V gene has CDR1 SEHNR and CDR2 FQNEAQ (reference sequence). Together with reference TRBV7-9 and TRBJ2-1, the CDR3 gives the full variable domain: DTGVSQNPRHKITKRGQNVTFRCDPISEHNRLYWYRQTLGQGPEFLTYFQNEAQLEKSRLLSDRFSAERPKGSFSTLEIQRTEQGDSAMYLCASSADGDNEQFFGPGTRLTVL.

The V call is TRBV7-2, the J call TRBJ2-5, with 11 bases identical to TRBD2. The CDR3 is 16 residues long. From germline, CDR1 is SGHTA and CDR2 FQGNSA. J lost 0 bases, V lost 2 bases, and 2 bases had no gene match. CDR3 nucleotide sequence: TGTGCCAGCAGCTTACTTAGCGGGGGGGACCAAGAGACCCAGTACTTC. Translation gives CASSLLSGGDQETQYF.